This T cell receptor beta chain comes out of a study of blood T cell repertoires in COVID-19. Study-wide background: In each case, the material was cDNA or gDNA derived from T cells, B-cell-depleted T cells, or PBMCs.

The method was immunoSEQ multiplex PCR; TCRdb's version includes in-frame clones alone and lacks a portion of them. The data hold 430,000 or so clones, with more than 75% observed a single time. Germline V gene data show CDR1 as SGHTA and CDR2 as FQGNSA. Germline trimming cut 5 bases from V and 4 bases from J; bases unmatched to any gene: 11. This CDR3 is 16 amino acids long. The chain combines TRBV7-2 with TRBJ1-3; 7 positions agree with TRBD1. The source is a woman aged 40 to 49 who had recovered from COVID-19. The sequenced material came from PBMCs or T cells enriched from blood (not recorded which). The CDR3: CASSPDRALSGNTIYF. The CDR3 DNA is TGTGCCAGCAGCCCAGACAGGGCTTTGTCCGGAAACACCATATATTTT.